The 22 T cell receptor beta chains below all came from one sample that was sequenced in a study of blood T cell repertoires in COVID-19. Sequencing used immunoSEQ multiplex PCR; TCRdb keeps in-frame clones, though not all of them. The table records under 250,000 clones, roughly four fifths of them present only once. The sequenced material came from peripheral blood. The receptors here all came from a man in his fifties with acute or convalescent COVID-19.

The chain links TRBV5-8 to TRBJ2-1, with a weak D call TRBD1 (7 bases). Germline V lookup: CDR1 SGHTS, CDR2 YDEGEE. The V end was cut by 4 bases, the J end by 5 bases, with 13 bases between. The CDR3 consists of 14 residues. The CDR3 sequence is CASSQGDWHNEQFF. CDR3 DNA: TGTGCCAGCAGCCAGGGGGACTGGCACAATGAGCAGTTCTTC. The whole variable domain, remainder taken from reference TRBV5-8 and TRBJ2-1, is EAGVTQSPTHLIKTRGQQATLRCSPISGHTSVYWYQQALGLGLQFLLWYDEGEERNRGNFPPRFSGRQFPNYSSELNVNALELEDSALYLCASSQGDWHNEQFFGPGTRLTVL.

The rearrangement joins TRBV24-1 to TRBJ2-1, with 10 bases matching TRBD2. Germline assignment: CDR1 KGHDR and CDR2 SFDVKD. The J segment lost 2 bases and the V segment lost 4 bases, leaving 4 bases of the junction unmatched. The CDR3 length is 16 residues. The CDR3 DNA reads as TGTGCCACCAGTGAGAATAGCGGGAGGACCTACAATGAGCAGTTCTTC. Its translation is CATSENSGRTYNEQFF.

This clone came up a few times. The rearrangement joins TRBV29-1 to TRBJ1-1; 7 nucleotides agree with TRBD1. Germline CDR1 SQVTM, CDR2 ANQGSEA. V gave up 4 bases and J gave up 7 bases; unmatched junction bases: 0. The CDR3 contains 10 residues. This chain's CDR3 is CSVGTGEAFF. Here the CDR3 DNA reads TGCAGCGTTGGGACAGGTGAAGCTTTCTTT.

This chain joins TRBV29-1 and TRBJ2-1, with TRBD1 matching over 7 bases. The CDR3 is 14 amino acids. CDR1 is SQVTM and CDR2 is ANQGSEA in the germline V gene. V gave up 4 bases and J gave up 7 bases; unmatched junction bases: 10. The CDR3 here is CSVGVWDRLNEQFF. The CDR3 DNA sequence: TGCAGCGTTGGGGTATGGGACAGACTAAATGAGCAGTTCTTC.

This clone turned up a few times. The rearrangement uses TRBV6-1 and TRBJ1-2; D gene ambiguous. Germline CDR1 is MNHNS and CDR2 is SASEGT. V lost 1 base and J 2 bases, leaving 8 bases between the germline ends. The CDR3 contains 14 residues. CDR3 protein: CASSEVPGNYGYTF. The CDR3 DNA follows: TGTGCCAGCAGTGAAGTCCCAGGCAACTATGGCTACACCTTC.

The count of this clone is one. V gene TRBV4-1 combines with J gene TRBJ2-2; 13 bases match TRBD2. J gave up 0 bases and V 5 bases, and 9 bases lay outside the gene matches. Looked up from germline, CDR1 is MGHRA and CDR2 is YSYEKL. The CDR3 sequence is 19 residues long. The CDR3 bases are TGCGCCAGCAGCTTCCGGACTAGCGGGAGCGCCACGAACACCGGGGAGCTGTTTTTT. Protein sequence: CASSFRTSGSATNTGELFF.

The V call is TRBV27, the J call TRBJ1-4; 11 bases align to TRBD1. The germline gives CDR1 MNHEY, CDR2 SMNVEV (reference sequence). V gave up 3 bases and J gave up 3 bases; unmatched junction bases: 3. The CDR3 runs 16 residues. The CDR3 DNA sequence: TGTGCCAGCAGTTTGGACAGGGGGCTTGCTAATGAAAAACTGTTTTTT. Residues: CASSLDRGLANEKLFF.

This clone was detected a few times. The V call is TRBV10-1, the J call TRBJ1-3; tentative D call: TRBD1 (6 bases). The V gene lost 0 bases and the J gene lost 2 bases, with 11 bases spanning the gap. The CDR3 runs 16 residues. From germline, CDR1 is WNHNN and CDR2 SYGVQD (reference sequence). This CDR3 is CASSESKSGAGNTIYF. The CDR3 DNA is TGCGCCAGCAGTGAGTCGAAATCAGGGGCTGGAAACACCATATATTTT.

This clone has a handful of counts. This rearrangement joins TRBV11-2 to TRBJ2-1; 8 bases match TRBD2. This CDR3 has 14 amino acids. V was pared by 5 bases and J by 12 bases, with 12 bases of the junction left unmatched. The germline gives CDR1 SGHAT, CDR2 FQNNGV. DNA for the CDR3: TGTGCCAGCAGCCCCGACCCCACTAGCGGAAGGCAGTTCTTC. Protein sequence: CASSPDPTSGRQFF.

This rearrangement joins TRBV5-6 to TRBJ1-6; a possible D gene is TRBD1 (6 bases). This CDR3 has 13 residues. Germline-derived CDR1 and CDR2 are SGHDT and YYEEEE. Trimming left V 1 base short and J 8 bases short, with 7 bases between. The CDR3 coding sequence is TGTGCCAGCAGCTTGTCAGGGGATTCACCCCTCCACTTT. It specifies CASSLSGDSPLHF. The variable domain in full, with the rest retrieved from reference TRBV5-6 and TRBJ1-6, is DAGVTQSPTHLIKTRGQQVTLRCSPKSGHDTVSWYQQALGQGPQFIFQYYEEEERQRGNFPDRFSGHQFPNYSSELNVNALLLGDSALYLCASSLSGDSPLHFGNGTRLTVT.

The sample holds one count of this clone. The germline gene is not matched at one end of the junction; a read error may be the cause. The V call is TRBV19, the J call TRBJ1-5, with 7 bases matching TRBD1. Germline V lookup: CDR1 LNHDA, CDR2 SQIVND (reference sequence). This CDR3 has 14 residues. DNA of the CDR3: TGTGCCAGTAGTCTAGACAGGGACAATCAGCCCCAGCATTTT. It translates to CASSLDRDNQPQHF.

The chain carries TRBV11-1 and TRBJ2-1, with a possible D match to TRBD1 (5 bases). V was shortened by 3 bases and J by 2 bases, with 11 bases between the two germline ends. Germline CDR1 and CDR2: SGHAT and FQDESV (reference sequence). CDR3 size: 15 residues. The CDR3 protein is CASSFTQGTYNEQFF. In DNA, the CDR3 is TGTGCCAGCAGCTTTACTCAGGGCACCTACAATGAGCAGTTCTTC.

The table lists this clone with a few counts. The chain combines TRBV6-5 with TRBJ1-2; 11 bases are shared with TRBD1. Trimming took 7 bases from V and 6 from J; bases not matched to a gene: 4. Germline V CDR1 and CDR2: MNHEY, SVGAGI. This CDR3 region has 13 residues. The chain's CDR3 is CASTGQGANGYTF. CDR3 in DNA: TGTGCCAGCACTGGACAGGGGGCGAATGGCTACACCTTC.

Here the CDR3 DNA reads TGTGCCAGTAGTATCCTGACAGGATTAAATTCACCCCTCCACTTT. It encodes CASSILTGLNSPLHF. The rearrangement joins TRBV19 to TRBJ1-6; perhaps TRBD1 as D (6 bases). V was trimmed by 3 bases and J by 7 bases, leaving 13 bases between them. The V gene's germline CDR1 is LNHDA and CDR2 SQIVND (reference sequence). This CDR3 region has 15 residues.

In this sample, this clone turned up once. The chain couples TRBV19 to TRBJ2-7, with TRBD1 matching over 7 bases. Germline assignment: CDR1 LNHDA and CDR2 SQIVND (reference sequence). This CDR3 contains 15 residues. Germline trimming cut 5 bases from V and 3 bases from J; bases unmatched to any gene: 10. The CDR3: CASSFSGTESYEQYF. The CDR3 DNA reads TGTGCCAGTAGTTTCTCCGGGACAGAGAGCTACGAGCAGTACTTC.

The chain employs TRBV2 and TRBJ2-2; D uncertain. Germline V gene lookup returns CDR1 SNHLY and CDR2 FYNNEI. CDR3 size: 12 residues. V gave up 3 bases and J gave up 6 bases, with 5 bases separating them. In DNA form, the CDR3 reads TGTGCCAGCAGTGAGGGCCCCGGGGAGCTGTTTTTT. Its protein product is CASSEGPGELFF.

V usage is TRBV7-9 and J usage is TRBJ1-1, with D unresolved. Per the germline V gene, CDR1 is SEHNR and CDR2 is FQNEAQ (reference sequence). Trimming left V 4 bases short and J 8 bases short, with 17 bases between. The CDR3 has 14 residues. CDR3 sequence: CASSSYSGRGEAFF. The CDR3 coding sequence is TGTGCCAGCAGCTCCTACAGCGGTCGCGGGGAAGCTTTCTTT.

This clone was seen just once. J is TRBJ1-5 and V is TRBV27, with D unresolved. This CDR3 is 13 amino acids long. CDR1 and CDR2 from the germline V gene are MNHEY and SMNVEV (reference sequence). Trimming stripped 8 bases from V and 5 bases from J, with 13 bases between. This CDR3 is CASAIRGDQPQHF. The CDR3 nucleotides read TGTGCCAGCGCGATACGGGGAGATCAGCCCCAGCATTTT.

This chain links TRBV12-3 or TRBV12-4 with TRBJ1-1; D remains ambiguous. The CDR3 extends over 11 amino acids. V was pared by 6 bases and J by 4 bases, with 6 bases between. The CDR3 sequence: CASRVSTEAFF. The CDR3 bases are TGTGCCAGCAGGGTTAGCACTGAAGCTTTCTTT.

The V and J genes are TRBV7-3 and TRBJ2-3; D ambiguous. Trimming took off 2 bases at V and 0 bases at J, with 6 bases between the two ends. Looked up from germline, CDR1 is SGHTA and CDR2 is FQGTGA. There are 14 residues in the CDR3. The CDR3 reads CASSLYSSTDTQYF. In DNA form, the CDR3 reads TGTGCCAGCAGCTTATACTCTAGCACAGATACGCAGTATTTT.

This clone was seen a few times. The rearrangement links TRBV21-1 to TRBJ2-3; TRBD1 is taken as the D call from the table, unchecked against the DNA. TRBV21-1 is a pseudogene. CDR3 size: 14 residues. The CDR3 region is CASSKGTGAHTQYF. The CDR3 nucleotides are TGTGCCAGCAGCAAAGGGACAGGGGCCCATACGCAGTATTTT.

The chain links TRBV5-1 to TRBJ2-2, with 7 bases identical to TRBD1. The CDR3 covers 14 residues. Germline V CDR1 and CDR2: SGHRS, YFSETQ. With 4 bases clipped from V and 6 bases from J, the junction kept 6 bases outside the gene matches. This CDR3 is CASSPRQGAGELFF. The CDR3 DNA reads TGCGCCAGCAGCCCGAGACAGGGAGCCGGGGAGCTGTTTTTT.